This entry lists 12 T cell receptor beta chains sequenced from one sample in a study of T cell responses to AZD1222 COVID-19 vaccine. Using immunoSEQ multiplex PCR, the repertoire was profiled, and TCRdb retains in-frame clones only, with some absent. This table has about 84,000 clones, roughly 86% appearing once. Sequencing was performed on peripheral blood, taken 28 days after the second AZD1222 dose. The receptors stem from an adult who received the AZD1222 COVID-19 vaccine.

V is TRBV4-1 and J is TRBJ2-3; 12 nucleotides agree with TRBD2. Germline V gene sequence: CDR1 MGHRA, CDR2 YSYEKL. CDR3 length: 15 amino acids. The ends lost 4 bases at V and 5 bases at J; junction bases unmatched: 4. CDR3 nucleotide sequence: TGCGCCAGCAGCCTACGACTAGCGGGGGAAGATACGCAGTATTTT. It is translated as CASSLRLAGEDTQYF.

The J gene is TRBJ2-3, the V gene TRBV14, with a possible D match to TRBD2 (7 bases). Germline CDR1 and CDR2: SGHDN and FVKESK. CDR3 length equals 15 residues. V lost 5 bases to trimming and J lost 4 bases, with 16 bases between them. CDR3 bases: TGTGCCAGCAGCTCTTTCGGGGGGCAAGCAGATACGCAGTATTTT. Protein: CASSSFGGQADTQYF.

V and J are TRBV5-5 and TRBJ2-3; 11 positions match TRBD2. V lost 4 bases, J lost 5 bases, and 9 bases stayed unmatched. CDR1 is SGHKS, CDR2 YYEKEE, per germline (reference sequence). The CDR3 is 16 amino acids. The CDR3 sequence is CASSPLTSGALDTQYF. The CDR3 DNA is TGTGCCAGCAGCCCCCTGACTAGCGGGGCCTTAGATACGCAGTATTTT.

The rearrangement uses TRBV6-5 and TRBJ1-5; tentatively, D is TRBD1 (5 bases). This CDR3 is built from 13 residues. Germline values: CDR1 MNHEY, CDR2 SVGAGI. V was cut by 6 bases and J by 2 bases, with 8 bases left in between. Here the CDR3 reads CASSKQGNQPQHF. In DNA, the CDR3 is TGTGCCAGCAGCAAACAGGGCAATCAGCCCCAGCATTTT.

This sequence joins TRBV6-2 or TRBV6-3 and TRBJ2-7; D might be TRBD2 (6 bases). Trimming took off 4 bases at V and 1 base at J, with 14 bases between the two ends. The CDR3 loop spans 15 amino acids. CDR1 and CDR2 from the germline V gene are MNHEY and SVGEGT. DNA of the CDR3: TGTGCCAGCAGTTCTCTCCAACGGGGGTCCTACGAGCAGTACTTC. Protein: CASSSLQRGSYEQYF.

This clone came up a few times. The V gene is TRBV27, the J gene TRBJ1-2; no firm D call. Germline values: CDR1 MNHEY, CDR2 SMNVEV (reference sequence). The CDR3 extends over 10 amino acids. V gave up 7 bases and J gave up 10 bases, with 10 bases separating them. The CDR3 coding sequence is TGTGCCAGCACCCTTTGGGACTACACCTTC. Amino acid sequence: CASTLWDYTF.

A single count supports this clone. The chain carries TRBV5-1 and TRBJ1-4; D unresolved. V was trimmed by 2 bases and J by 0 bases, leaving 5 bases between them. Germline CDR1 and CDR2: SGHRS and YFSETQ. CDR3 length: 14 residues. For the CDR3, the DNA is TGCGCCAGCAGCTTTGATACAACTAATGAAAAACTGTTTTTT. Its translation: CASSFDTTNEKLFF. Looking up the rest from reference TRBV5-1 and TRBJ1-4 gives the full variable domain: KAGVTQTPRYLIKTRGQQVTLSCSPISGHRSVSWYQQTPGQGLQFLFEYFSETQRNKGNFPGRFSGRQFSNSRSEMNVSTLELGDSALYLCASSFDTTNEKLFFGSGTQLSVL.

The V and J genes are TRBV3-1 (or the pseudogene TRBV3-2) and TRBJ1-2; D gene uncertain. The CDR3 is 15 amino acids. V was cut by 4 bases and J by 3 bases, with 15 bases left in between. CDR1 LGHDT and CDR2 YNNKEL come from the germline V gene (reference sequence). The CDR3 DNA is TGTGCCAGCAGCCTCCACCGAGGGATAGACTATGGCTACACCTTC. Translated: CASSLHRGIDYGYTF.

This clone has just a few counts. V is TRBV4-1 and J is TRBJ2-1, with 16 bases lining up with TRBD2. The length of the CDR3 is 17 residues. V trimming: 2 bases; J trimming: 7 bases; junction bases outside the gene matches: 5. Germline assignment: CDR1 MGHRA and CDR2 YSYEKL. The CDR3 DNA reads as TGCGCCAGCAGCCAATCCGGGACTAGCGGGGGGGCGAATGAGCAGTTCTTC. Translated: CASSQSGTSGGANEQFF.

V and J are TRBV19 and TRBJ1-5, with D perhaps TRBD1 (5 bases). Trimming left V 5 bases short and J 1 base short, with 6 bases between. Germline V gene sequence: CDR1 LNHDA, CDR2 SQIVND (reference sequence). The length of the CDR3 is 13 residues. CDR3 amino acids: CASSPGSNQPQHF. The CDR3 DNA reads as TGTGCCAGTAGTCCAGGGAGCAATCAGCCCCAGCATTTT.

The chain couples TRBV5-4 to TRBJ1-2; D gene ambiguous. V shed 0 bases and J shed 0 bases, with 9 bases lying between them. Germline CDR1 SGHNT, CDR2 YYREEE (reference sequence). This CDR3 is 15 amino acids long. The CDR3 is CASSLAVQANYGYTF. CDR3 nucleotide sequence: TGTGCCAGCAGCTTGGCTGTCCAGGCTAACTATGGCTACACCTTC. Full variable domain (rest looked up from reference TRBV5-4 and TRBJ1-2): ETGVTQSPTHLIKTRGQQVTLRCSSQSGHNTVSWYQQALGQGPQFIFQYYREEENGRGNFPPRFSGLQFPNYSSELNVNALELDDSALYLCASSLAVQANYGYTFGSGTRLTVV.

The table lists this clone with a few counts. This rearrangement joins TRBV3-1 (or the pseudogene TRBV3-2) to TRBJ2-7, with TRBD1 as a possible D gene (5 bases). CDR1 is LGHDT, CDR2 YNNKEL, per germline (reference sequence). CDR3 length: 13 residues. V shed 0 bases and J shed 6 bases, with 9 bases lying between them. CDR3 in amino acids: CASSQEGTGEQYF. For the CDR3, the DNA is TGTGCCAGCAGCCAAGAGGGTACAGGCGAGCAGTACTTC.